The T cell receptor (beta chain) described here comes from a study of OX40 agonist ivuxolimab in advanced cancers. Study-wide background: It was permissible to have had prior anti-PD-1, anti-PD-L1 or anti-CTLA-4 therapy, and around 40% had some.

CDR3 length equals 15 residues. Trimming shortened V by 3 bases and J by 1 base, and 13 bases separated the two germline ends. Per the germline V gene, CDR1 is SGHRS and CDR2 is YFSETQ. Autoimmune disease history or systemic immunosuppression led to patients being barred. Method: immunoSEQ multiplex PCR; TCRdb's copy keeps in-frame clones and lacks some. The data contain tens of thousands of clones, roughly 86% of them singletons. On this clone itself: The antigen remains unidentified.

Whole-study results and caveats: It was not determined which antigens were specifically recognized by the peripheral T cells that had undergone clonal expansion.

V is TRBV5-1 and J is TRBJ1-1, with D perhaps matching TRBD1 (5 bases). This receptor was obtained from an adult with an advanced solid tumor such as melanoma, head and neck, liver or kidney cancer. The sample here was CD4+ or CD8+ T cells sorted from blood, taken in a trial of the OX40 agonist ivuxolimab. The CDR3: CASSSGPGTNTEAFF. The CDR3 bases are TGCGCCAGCAGCTCGGGCCCGGGGACGAACACTGAAGCTTTCTTT.